This T cell receptor (beta chain) was documented in a study of T cell changes during pregnancy in multiple sclerosis (dated by TCRdb to the late 2010s). At the level of the whole study: The study examined how the T cell repertoire changed over the course of pregnancy in women with multiple sclerosis.

Inclusive of the bounding cysteine and phenylalanine, the CDR3 is 15 residues long. CDR3 DNA is the only sequence kept; it has 45 bases, read in frame from the first base. The CDR1 and CDR2 encoded by the germline V gene are KGHSH and LQKENI. Trimming at the junction amounts to 3 bases on V and 1 base on J, and the germline ends lie 12 bases apart. The library relied on the immunoSEQ multiplex PCR assay. The immuneACCESS repertoire file appears here via TCRdb, limited to in-frame rearrangements. These files lack a portion of the clones; in checked studies, under half of the deficit traces to unresolved V genes, and the cause of the others is not known. The sample table records roughly 84,000 clones; about 93% of these occur just once. The ten largest clones take up around 1.4% of the sample. With regard to this clone: Its antigen specificity is not known. The input lacks base qualities; no much larger clone sits a single base away.

This sequence was found in a female donor in good health, enrolled as a control in a pregnancy study. Sample: peripheral blood, taken in the third trimester of pregnancy. The V gene is TRBV18 and the J gene is TRBJ1-2; a weak D assignment points to TRBD1 (5 bases agree). The CDR3 protein: CASSPTDTYNYGYTF. The sequenced DNA is TGTGCCAGCTCACCGACAGACACATATAACTATGGCTACACCTTC.